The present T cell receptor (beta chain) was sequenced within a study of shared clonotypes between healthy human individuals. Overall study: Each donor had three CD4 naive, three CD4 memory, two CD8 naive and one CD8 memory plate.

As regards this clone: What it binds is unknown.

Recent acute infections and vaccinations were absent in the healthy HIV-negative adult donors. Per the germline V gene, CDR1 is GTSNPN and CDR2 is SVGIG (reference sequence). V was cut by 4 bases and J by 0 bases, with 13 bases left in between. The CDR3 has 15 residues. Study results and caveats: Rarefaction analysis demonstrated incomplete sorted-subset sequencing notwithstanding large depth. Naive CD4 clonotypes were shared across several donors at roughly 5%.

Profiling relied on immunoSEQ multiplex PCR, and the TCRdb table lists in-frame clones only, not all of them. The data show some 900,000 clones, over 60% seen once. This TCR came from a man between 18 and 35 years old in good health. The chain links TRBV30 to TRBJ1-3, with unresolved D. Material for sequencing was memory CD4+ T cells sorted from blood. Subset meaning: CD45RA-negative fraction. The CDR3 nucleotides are TGTGCCTGGACACCCGACGGCTCCTCTGGAAACACCATATATTTT. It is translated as CAWTPDGSSGNTIYF. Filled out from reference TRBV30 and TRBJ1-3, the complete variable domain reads SQTIHQWPATLVQPVGSPLSLECTVEGTSNPNLYWYRQAAGRGLQLLFYSVGIGQISSEVPQNLSASRPQDRQFILSSKKLLLSDSGFYLCAWTPDGSSGNTIYFGEGSWLTVV.